A selection of T cell receptor beta chains follows, all from one sample in a study of blood T cell repertoires in COVID-19. Measured with immunoSEQ multiplex PCR; TCRdb has only the in-frame clones, and not every one. Among 200,000 to 250,000 clones, about 82% were seen once, and the ten largest hold more than 4.5%. The sequenced sample consisted of peripheral blood. The receptors derive from a man in his fifties with COVID-19, enrolled during active disease. Both conserved end residues are part of each CDR3. The order of the fields is D gene, clone size, V gene, J gene, CDR3 DNA, CDR3 protein. A D gene is named only where the DNA matches it firmly. Some rows mark clone size as missing; the rest say once, few, many or name a class of expanded clone.

d_gene: NA
abundance: NA
v_gene: TRBV27
j_gene: TRBJ2-3
CDR3nt: TGTGCCAGCAGAAGGCGGGGCACAGATACGCAGTATTTT
CDR3aa: CASRRRGTDTQYF

d_gene: NA
abundance: NA
v_gene: TRBV12-3/TRBV12-4
j_gene: TRBJ2-3
CDR3nt: TGTGCCAGCGCATCTATCGATACGCAGTATTTT
CDR3aa: CASASIDTQYF

d_gene: TRBD1
abundance: NA
v_gene: TRBV19
j_gene: TRBJ1-2
CDR3nt: TGTGCCGCCCGGAGGGGCAGGGGGGACTATGGCTACACCTTC
CDR3aa: CAARRGRGDYGYTF

d_gene: NA
abundance: NA
v_gene: TRBV28
j_gene: TRBJ1-3
CDR3nt: TGTGCCAGCAGCACAGACGGACACTCTGGAAACACCATATATTTT
CDR3aa: CASSTDGHSGNTIYF

d_gene: NA
abundance: once
v_gene: TRBV29-1
j_gene: TRBJ2-3
CDR3nt: TGCAGCGTCTTCAGGGATCTCGGAGATACGCAGTATTTT
CDR3aa: CSVFRDLGDTQYF

d_gene: NA
abundance: NA
v_gene: TRBV19
j_gene: TRBJ2-2
CDR3nt: TGTGCCAGTAGTCACAGGGTTGCATATAGCACCGGGGAGCTGTTTTTT
CDR3aa: CASSHRVAYSTGELFF

d_gene: NA
abundance: NA
v_gene: TRBV3-1/TRBV3-2
j_gene: TRBJ1-2
CDR3nt: TGTGCCAGCAGCCAAGGGAGGGCAACTAACTATGGCTACACCTTC
CDR3aa: CASSQGRATNYGYTF

d_gene: NA
abundance: NA
v_gene: TRBV7-8
j_gene: TRBJ1-5
CDR3nt: TGTGCCAGCAGTTACAGGGTGGACAATCAGCCCCAGCATTTT
CDR3aa: CASSYRVDNQPQHF

d_gene: NA
abundance: NA
v_gene: TRBV19
j_gene: TRBJ1-2
CDR3nt: TGTGCCACCACCACTGAGGGTTATGGCTACACCTTC
CDR3aa: CATTTEGYGYTF

d_gene: TRBD2
abundance: once
v_gene: TRBV6-5
j_gene: TRBJ2-2
CDR3nt: TGTGCCAGCGGAGCGGGGGGCTATTCCGGGGAGCTGTTTTTT
CDR3aa: CASGAGGYSGELFF

d_gene: NA
abundance: NA
v_gene: TRBV19
j_gene: TRBJ1-1
CDR3nt: TGTGCCAGTAGTTTGGGGACTTCGAGGACTGAAGCTTTCTTT
CDR3aa: CASSLGTSRTEAFF

d_gene: NA
abundance: few
v_gene: TRBV7-9
j_gene: TRBJ2-2
CDR3nt: TGTGCCAGCAGCCGTGTGAGCCCCGGGGAGCTGTTTTTT
CDR3aa: CASSRVSPGELFF

d_gene: NA
abundance: NA
v_gene: TRBV11-2
j_gene: TRBJ2-1
CDR3nt: TGTGCCAGCAGCCTACCCCCCGCCTACAATGAGCAGTTCTTC
CDR3aa: CASSLPPAYNEQFF

d_gene: TRBD1
abundance: NA
v_gene: TRBV27
j_gene: TRBJ2-3
CDR3nt: TGTGCCAGTCTGGGACAGGGGGCAGATACGCAGTATTTT
CDR3aa: CASLGQGADTQYF

d_gene: NA
abundance: NA
v_gene: TRBV25-1
j_gene: TRBJ1-2
CDR3nt: TGTGCCAGCACCTCGCAGTCGACAGGCCACTATGGCTACACCTTC
CDR3aa: CASTSQSTGHYGYTF

d_gene: TRBD1
abundance: few
v_gene: TRBV6-6
j_gene: TRBJ1-5
CDR3nt: TGTGCCAGCAGTACCAACAGGGGGCGGAATCAGCCCCAGCATTTT
CDR3aa: CASSTNRGRNQPQHF

d_gene: NA
abundance: NA
v_gene: TRBV28
j_gene: TRBJ1-5
CDR3nt: TGTGCCAGCAGTTTATCCCTTGGCAATCAGCCCCAGCATTTT
CDR3aa: CASSLSLGNQPQHF

d_gene: NA
abundance: NA
v_gene: TRBV9
j_gene: TRBJ2-3
CDR3nt: TGTGCCAGCAGCCCAAACCCGACAGGTAGCACAGATACGCAGTATTTT
CDR3aa: CASSPNPTGSTDTQYF

d_gene: TRBD1
abundance: NA
v_gene: TRBV15
j_gene: TRBJ1-4
CDR3nt: TGTGCCACCAGCGGAACAACAGGGGCGGGAGAAAAACTGTTTTTT
CDR3aa: CATSGTTGAGEKLFF

d_gene: NA
abundance: NA
v_gene: TRBV10-1
j_gene: TRBJ1-3
CDR3nt: TGCGCCAGCAGTGAGGGACAGAGCTCTGGAAACACCATATATTTT
CDR3aa: CASSEGQSSGNTIYF

d_gene: NA
abundance: NA
v_gene: TRBV18
j_gene: TRBJ2-2
CDR3nt: TGTGCCAGCTCACCACCCCCCTTGGGCAGGGGCGGTGCCGGGGAGCTGTTTTTT
CDR3aa: CASSPPPLGRGGAGELFF

d_gene: NA
abundance: NA
v_gene: TRBV10-2
j_gene: TRBJ2-1
CDR3nt: TGCGCCAGCAGTGAAACCGGAGGGAGGACCTACAATGAGCAGTTCTTC
CDR3aa: CASSETGGRTYNEQFF

d_gene: TRBD2
abundance: NA
v_gene: TRBV19
j_gene: TRBJ2-5
CDR3nt: TGTGCCAGTAGTCCCCGACCCCCGGGACTAGAAGGGGAGACCCAGTACTTC
CDR3aa: CASSPRPPGLEGETQYF

d_gene: NA
abundance: NA
v_gene: TRBV9
j_gene: TRBJ1-6
CDR3nt: TGTGCCAGCAGCGCCCCAGGTTCACCCCTCCACTTT
CDR3aa: CASSAPGSPLHF

d_gene: NA
abundance: NA
v_gene: TRBV13
j_gene: TRBJ1-3
CDR3nt: TGTGCCAGCACCCTGAACGGGGGGCTTTATGGAAACACCATATATTTT
CDR3aa: CASTLNGGLYGNTIYF

d_gene: TRBD1
abundance: NA
v_gene: TRBV7-6
j_gene: TRBJ2-3
CDR3nt: TGTGCCAGCAGCTTCCGGGACAGCGAAGGGGATACGCAGTATTTT
CDR3aa: CASSFRDSEGDTQYF